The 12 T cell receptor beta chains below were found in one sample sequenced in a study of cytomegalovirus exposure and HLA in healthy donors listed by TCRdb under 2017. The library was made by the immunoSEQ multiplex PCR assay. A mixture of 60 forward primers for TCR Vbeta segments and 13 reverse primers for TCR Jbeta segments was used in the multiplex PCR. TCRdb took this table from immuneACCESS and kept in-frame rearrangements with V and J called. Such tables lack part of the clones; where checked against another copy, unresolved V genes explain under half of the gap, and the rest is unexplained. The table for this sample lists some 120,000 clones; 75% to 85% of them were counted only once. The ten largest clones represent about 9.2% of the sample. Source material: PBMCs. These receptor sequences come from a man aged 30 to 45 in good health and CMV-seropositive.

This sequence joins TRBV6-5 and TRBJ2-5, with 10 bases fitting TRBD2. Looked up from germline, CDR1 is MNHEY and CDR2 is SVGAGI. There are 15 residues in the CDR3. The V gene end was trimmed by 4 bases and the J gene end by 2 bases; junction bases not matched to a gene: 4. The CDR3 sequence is CASSSRGLAQETQYF. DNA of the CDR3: TGTGCCAGCAGTTCCCGGGGACTAGCGCAAGAGACCCAGTACTTC.

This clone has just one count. In DNA, the CDR3 is TGTGCCAGCAGCTTATTGACAGGACCGGGCAATGAGCAGTTCTTC. Translated, it gives CASSLLTGPGNEQFF. The chain carries TRBV11-3 and TRBJ2-1; a weak D match, TRBD1 (6 bases). The length of the CDR3 is 15 residues. V lost 2 bases, J lost 6 bases, and 14 bases lay in between. Looked up from germline, CDR1 is SGHNT and CDR2 is YENEEA.

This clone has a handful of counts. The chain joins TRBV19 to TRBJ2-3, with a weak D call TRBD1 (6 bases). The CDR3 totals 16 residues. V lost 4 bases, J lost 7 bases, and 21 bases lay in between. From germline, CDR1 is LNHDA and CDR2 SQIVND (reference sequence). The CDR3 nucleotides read TGTGCCAGTAGTACAGGGGCTCTTAGGAGGACGAATACGCAGTATTTT. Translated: CASSTGALRRTNTQYF.

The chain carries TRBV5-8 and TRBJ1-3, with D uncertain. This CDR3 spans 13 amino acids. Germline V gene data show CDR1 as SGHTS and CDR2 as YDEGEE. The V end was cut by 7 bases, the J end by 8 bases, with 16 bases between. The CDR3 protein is CASVRTGRDTIYF. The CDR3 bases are TGTGCCAGCGTGAGGACCGGGCGGGACACCATATATTTT.

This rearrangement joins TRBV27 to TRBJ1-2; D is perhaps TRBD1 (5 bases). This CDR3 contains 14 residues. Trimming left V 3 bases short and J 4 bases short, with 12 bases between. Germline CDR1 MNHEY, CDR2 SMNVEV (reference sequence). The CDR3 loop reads CASSFRGGGYGYTF. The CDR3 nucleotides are TGTGCCAGCAGTTTCCGTGGGGGGGGCTATGGCTACACCTTC.

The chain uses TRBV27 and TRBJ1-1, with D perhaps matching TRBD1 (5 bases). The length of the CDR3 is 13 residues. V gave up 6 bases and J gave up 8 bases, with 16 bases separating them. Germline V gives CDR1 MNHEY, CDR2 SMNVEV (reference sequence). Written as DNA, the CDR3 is TGTGCCAGCAGCTACAGGAGCGATGTGGAAGCTTTCTTT. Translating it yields CASSYRSDVEAFF.

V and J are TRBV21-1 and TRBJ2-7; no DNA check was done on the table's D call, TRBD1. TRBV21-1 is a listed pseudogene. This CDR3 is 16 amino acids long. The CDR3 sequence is CASSHFPDRATYEQYF. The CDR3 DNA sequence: TGTGCCAGCAGCCATTTCCCGGACAGGGCTACCTACGAGCAGTACTTC.

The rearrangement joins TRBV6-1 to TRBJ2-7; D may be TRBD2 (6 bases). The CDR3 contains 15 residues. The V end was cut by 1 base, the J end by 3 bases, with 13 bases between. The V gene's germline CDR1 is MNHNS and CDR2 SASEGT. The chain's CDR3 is CASSEVRTDYYEQYF. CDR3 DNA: TGTGCCAGCAGTGAAGTTAGGACGGACTACTACGAGCAGTACTTC.

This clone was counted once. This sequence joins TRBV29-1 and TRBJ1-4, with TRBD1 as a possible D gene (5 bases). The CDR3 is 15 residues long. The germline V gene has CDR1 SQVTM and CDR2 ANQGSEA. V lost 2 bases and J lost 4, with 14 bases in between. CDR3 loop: CSVEKLGGDNEKLFF. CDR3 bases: TGCAGCGTTGAAAAGTTAGGAGGGGATAATGAAAAACTGTTTTTT. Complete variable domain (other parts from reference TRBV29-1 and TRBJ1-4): SAVISQKPSRDICQRGTSLTIQCQVDSQVTMMFWYRQQPGQSLTLIATANQGSEATYESGFVIDKFPISRPNLTFSTLTVSNMSPEDSSIYLCSVEKLGGDNEKLFFGSGTQLSVL.

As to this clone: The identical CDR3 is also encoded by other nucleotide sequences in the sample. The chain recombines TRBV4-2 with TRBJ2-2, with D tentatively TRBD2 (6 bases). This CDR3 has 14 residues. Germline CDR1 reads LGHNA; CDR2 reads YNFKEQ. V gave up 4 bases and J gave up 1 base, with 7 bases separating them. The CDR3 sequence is CASSPGLNTGELFF. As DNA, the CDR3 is TGTGCCAGCAGCCCGGGACTGAACACCGGGGAGCTGTTTTTT.

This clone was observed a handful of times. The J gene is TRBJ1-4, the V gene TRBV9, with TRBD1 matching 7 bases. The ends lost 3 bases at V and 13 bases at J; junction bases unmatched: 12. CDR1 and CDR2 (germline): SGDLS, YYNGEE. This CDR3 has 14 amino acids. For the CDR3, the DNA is TGTGCCAGCAGCGGACGACAGGGCACTAAGACACTGTTTTTT. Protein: CASSGRQGTKTLFF.

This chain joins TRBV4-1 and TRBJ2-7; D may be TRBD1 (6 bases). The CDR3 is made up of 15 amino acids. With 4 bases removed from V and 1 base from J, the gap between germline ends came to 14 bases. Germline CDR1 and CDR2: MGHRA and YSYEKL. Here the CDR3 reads CASSPTRDISYEQYF. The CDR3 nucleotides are TGCGCCAGCAGCCCCACCAGGGACATATCCTACGAGCAGTACTTC.